These T cell receptor beta chains were read from a single sample in a study of CD8 T cells in Susac syndrome. TCRdb passed the immunoSEQ multiplex PCR reads through MiXCR, listing each CDR3 protein once. The sample lists about 130,000 distinct CDR3 sequences, around 96% occurring once. The sample taken for sequencing was CD8+ T cells from PBMCs. The receptors stem from a human donor with Susac syndrome. The CDR3 runs from the conserved cysteine through the conserved F or W. D genes are given only for firm matches. Clone sizes are given selectively: once, few, many, or a class where the clone is expanded.

TRBJ2-7 - - TRBV7-3 TGTGCCAGCAGCCAAAATGCCCCAGGGGAGCAGTACTTC CASSQNAPGEQYF
TRBJ2-2 - TRBD2 TRBV7-7 TGTGCTAGCAGCCTCTCCGGGACTAGCATCACCGGGGAGCTGTTTTTT CASSLSGTSITGELFF
TRBJ2-2 - - TRBV30 TGTGCCTGGAGTGAGAACTTGAACCCCGGGGAGCTGTTTTTT CAWSENLNPGELFF
TRBJ1-3 - - TRBV9 TGTGCCAGCAGCCTGGACAGCCTGAGCTCTGGAAACACCATATATTTT CASSLDSLSSGNTIYF
TRBJ2-1 - TRBD2 TRBV9 TGTGCCAGCAGCACCCGGACTAGCGGGGGATTCTCCTACAATGAGCAGTTCTTC CASSTRTSGGFSYNEQFF
TRBJ2-5 - - TRBV20-1 TGCAGTGCTAGAGATCCCGCAACTTCGGAGACCCAGTACTTC CSARDPATSETQYF
TRBJ1-6 few - TRBV6-1 TGTGCCAGCAGCCCGAGGGCCGATTCAGTTTCACCCCTCCACTTT CASSPRADSVSPLHF
TRBJ1-1 - - TRBV30 TGTGCCTGGAGCGATACGGGTTTGAACACTGAAGCTTTCTTT CAWSDTGLNTEAFF
TRBJ2-1 - - TRBV19 TGTGCCAGTAGTATAGTAGGGGACCCCAATGAGCAGTTCTTC CASSIVGDPNEQFF
TRBJ2-6 - - TRBV4-3 TGCGCCAGCAGCCAAGAACAGGGATCTGGGGCCAACGTCCTGACTTTC CASSQEQGSGANVLTF
TRBJ2-1 - TRBD1 TRBV30 TGTGCCTGGAGTGTATCCCAGGGGGATGAGCAGTTCTTC CAWSVSQGDEQFF
TRBJ2-7 - TRBD1 TRBV27 TGTGCCAGCGGGGCTGGGGACAGATACGAGCAGTACTTC CASGAGDRYEQYF
TRBJ1-1 - - TRBV5-1 TGCGCCAGCAGCTCCGGGGGTGAAGCTTTCTTT CASSSGGEAFF
TRBJ2-3 - - TRBV18 TGTGCCAGCTCACAGACGGACAGCACAGATACGCAGTATTTT CASSQTDSTDTQYF